Following are 8 T cell receptor beta chains from one sample sequenced in a study of blood T cell repertoires in COVID-19 (dated by TCRdb to the early 2020s). The library was prepared using the immunoSEQ multiplex PCR assay. The table comes from immuneACCESS by way of TCRdb, which keeps in-frame sequences with V and J called. Part of the clones is missing from these tables; in studies checked, under half for an unresolved V gene and the rest for unknown reasons. The sample table shows roughly 260,000 clones, and roughly nine tenths are seen once. The ten most abundant clones make up approximately 1.2% of the sample. The specimen sequenced was PBMCs or T cells enriched from blood (not recorded which). The receptors come from a human donor in a cohort exposed to, infected with or recovered from COVID-19 (not recorded which). The donor label of this sample is uncertain.

The V gene is TRBV18, the J gene TRBJ1-4; D ambiguous. CDR1 and CDR2 from the germline V gene are KGHSH and LQKENI. This CDR3 contains 13 residues. Between the trimmed V and J ends, which lost 2 bases and 7 bases, there was a span of 8 bases. The DNA for the CDR3 is TGTGCCAGCTCACCAGCGGGTGGTGAAAAACTGTTTTTT. It encodes CASSPAGGEKLFF.

The rearrangement uses TRBV15 and TRBJ1-1; no reliable D call. Germline V gene sequence: CDR1 LNHNV, CDR2 YYDKDF (reference sequence). The CDR3 totals 13 residues. Trimming shortened V by 0 bases and J by 8 bases, and 10 bases separated the two germline ends. For the CDR3, the DNA is TGTGCCACCAGCAGAGAAGAATCCAGGGAAGCTTTCTTT. It translates to CATSREESREAFF.

V usage is TRBV11-2 and J usage is TRBJ2-3, with D unresolved. This CDR3 contains 15 residues. Germline V lookup: CDR1 SGHAT, CDR2 FQNNGV. V lost 1 base, J lost 2 bases, and 10 bases lay in between. The CDR3 protein is CASSLAGRNTDTQYF. The CDR3 DNA follows: TGTGCCAGCAGCTTAGCAGGCAGAAACACAGATACGCAGTATTTT.

The V gene is TRBV4-3, the J gene TRBJ2-1, with TRBD2 as a possible D gene (6 bases). Germline loops: CDR1 LGHNA, CDR2 YSLEER. This CDR3 is built from 18 residues. The V end was cut by 4 bases, the J end by 3 bases, with 22 bases between. In DNA form, the CDR3 reads TGCGCCAGCAGCCCAAGCGGGTCCGGGGATGGATTCTACAATGAGCAGTTCTTC. Protein product: CASSPSGSGDGFYNEQFF.

In this sample, this clone turned up once. The chain links TRBV12-5 to TRBJ1-3; D might be TRBD1 (6 bases). CDR1 LGHNT and CDR2 FRNRAP come from the germline V gene. V lost 4 bases, J lost 4 bases, and 20 bases lay in between. This CDR3 spans 17 amino acids. CDR3 DNA sequence: TGTGCTAGTGGTTCCCCCCCCACAGGGTTCTCCGGAAACACCATATATTTT. It specifies CASGSPPTGFSGNTIYF. Using reference TRBV12-5 and TRBJ1-3 for the parts outside the CDR3, the full variable domain is DARVTQTPRHKVTEMGQEVTMRCQPILGHNTVFWYRQTMMQGLELLAYFRNRAPLDDSGMPKDRFSAEMPDATLATLKIQPSEPRDSAVYFCASGSPPTGFSGNTIYFGEGSWLTVV.

CDR3 coding DNA: TGTGCCAGCAGCAAACTAGCGGATCAAGAGACCCAGTACTTC. As protein: CASSKLADQETQYF. This chain joins TRBV7-9 and TRBJ2-5, with 8 bases matching TRBD2. Germline trimming cut 5 bases from V and 2 bases from J; bases unmatched to any gene: 4. The CDR3 spans 14 residues. From germline, CDR1 is SEHNR and CDR2 FQNEAQ (reference sequence).

The chain carries TRBV4-1 and TRBJ1-6, with 7 bases matching TRBD1. The V gene end was trimmed by 4 bases and the J gene end by 9 bases; junction bases not matched to a gene: 9. Germline V gene data show CDR1 as MGHRA and CDR2 as YSYEKL. The length of the CDR3 is 15 residues. The CDR3 bases are TGCGCCAGCAGCCCCGGACAGGTTTCGGTTTCACCCCTCCACTTT. Translation: CASSPGQVSVSPLHF.

The chain combines TRBV29-1 with TRBJ1-1, with D possibly being TRBD1 (5 bases). CDR3 length: 15 amino acids. V was shortened by 5 bases and J by 0 bases, with 16 bases between the two germline ends. Germline CDR1 is SQVTM and CDR2 is ANQGSEA. The CDR3 DNA follows: TGCAGCGTTTCTCTCCGGGGGAACATGAACACTGAAGCTTTCTTT. Encoded protein: CSVSLRGNMNTEAFF.